Reported below is one TCR beta chain. The PCR was carried out with 60 Vbeta primers and 13 Jbeta primers. Measured with immunoSEQ multiplex PCR; TCRdb has only the in-frame clones, and not every one. The sample includes 45,000 to 60,000 clones. The data were obtained in a study of cytomegalovirus exposure and HLA in healthy donors. Background on the study: HLA-typed donors were the source of approximately 80 million unique TCRs held in an early data release.

CDR1 and CDR2 (germline): SNHLY, FYNNEI. The CDR3 consists of 15 residues. Trimming shortened V by 7 bases and J by 0 bases, and 15 bases separated the two germline ends. The receptor comes from a woman aged 40 to 50 in good health and CMV-seronegative. The sequenced sample was PBMCs. The chain employs TRBV2 and TRBJ1-2, with D perhaps TRBD1 (6 bases). The CDR3: CASNLQGKANYGYTF. The CDR3 DNA follows: TGTGCCAGCAATCTTCAGGGGAAGGCTAACTATGGCTACACCTTC.